The 8 T cell receptor beta chains reported below all come from one sample, sequenced in a study of tumor and adjacent non-tumor tissue in lung cancer (dated by TCRdb to 2016 to 2019). The library relied on multiplex PCR. Sequencer: Illumina HiSeq 2500. TCRbeta libraries were constructed through three rounds of nested PCR with primers (Table S4) according to protocols modified from ARM-PCR. Through fastp at Q25 and MiXCR, TCRdb rebuilt clones from the public reads, retaining in-frame beta chains. For every CDR3 protein sequence, its rows merge into one entry that carries the most common genes and DNA. The sample table lists around 74,000 distinct CDR3 sequences, roughly 70% of them with a count of one. In total, the top ten clones hold approximately 30% of the sample. RNA was isolated from bulk unsorted tissue, and RNA quality was assessed with a NanoDrop ND-1000 and an Agilent 2100. Distant non-tumor tissue taken more than 3 cm from the tumor edge was used as the normal lung sample.

The sample taken for sequencing was distant non-tumor lung tissue. All receptors derive from a woman aged 45-65 years with non-small cell lung cancer.

This clonotype was detected many times. V gene TRBV6-2 or TRBV6-3 combines with J gene TRBJ2-7; no clear D gene. Germline V gives CDR1 MNHEY, CDR2 SVGEGT. The V and J ends lost 0 bases and 1 base respectively, with 7 bases between them. The CDR3 has 14 amino acids. CDR3 nucleotides: TGTGCCAGCAGTTACTCGACTGATTCCTACGAGCAGTACTTC. Translating gives CASSYSTDSYEQYF.

Worth noting for this clonotype: At one end, the junction sequence differs from germline, possibly due to a read error. This sequence joins TRBV29-1 and TRBJ2-7, with D unclear. This CDR3 has 12 residues. CDR1 and CDR2 from the germline V gene are SQVTM and ANQGSEA. This CDR3 reads CRVEVQSYEQYF. The CDR3 DNA follows: TGCAGAGTTGAGGTTCAGTCCTACGAGCAGTACTTC.

Note on this clonotype: An end of the junction differs from the germline gene, which may be a read error. V gene TRBV11-2 combines with J gene TRBJ2-1; TRBD1 might be the D (6 bases). This CDR3 is 15 amino acids long. Germline CDR1 and CDR2: SGHAT and FQNNGV. CDR3 amino acids: CASSLDSSRGGEQFF. The CDR3 DNA reads TGTGCCAGTAGCTTAGATTCCAGCAGGGGCGGTGAGCAGTTCTTC.

In the case of this clonotype: Relative to the germline gene, one junction end is altered; a read error may explain this. V is TRBV11-1 and J is TRBJ2-3; D is possibly TRBD1 (5 bases). The CDR3 has 14 residues. The germline gives CDR1 SGHAT, CDR2 FQDESV (reference sequence). CDR3 in amino acids: CASSLAIGVDTQYF. The CDR3 bases are TGTGCGAGCAGCTTAGCCATAGGGGTTGACACGCAGTATTTT.

A note on this clonotype: A read error is likely, as this CDR3 ends without the conserved phenylalanine or tryptophan. CDR3 bases: TGTGTCAGCAGTTACACTACAGGGACTAATTCACCCCTCCACATT. Encoded protein: CVSSYTTGTNSPLHI. The chain recombines TRBV6-5 with TRBJ1-6; a weak D match, TRBD1 (6 bases). The CDR3 is made up of 15 amino acids. Per germline, CDR1 MNHEY and CDR2 SVGAGI.

Note on this clonotype: This CDR3 is missing its conserved last phenylalanine or tryptophan, likely due to a read error. The chain carries TRBV10-3 and TRBJ2-3, with 11 bases matching TRBD2. The V and J ends lost 2 bases and 4 bases, in that order; junction bases with no gene match: 5. Germline assignment: CDR1 ENHRY and CDR2 SYGVKD. The CDR3 runs to 16 residues. This CDR3 reads CAISETSGSQADTQYI. CDR3 coding DNA: TGTGCCATCAGTGAGACTAGCGGGAGTCAAGCAGATACGCAGTATATT.

This clonotype was detected ten times or more. The genes are TRBV10-2 and TRBJ1-5; D not certain. Looked up from germline, CDR1 is WSHSY and CDR2 is SAAADI. Between the trimmed V and J ends, which lost 5 bases and 6 bases, there was a span of 11 bases. This CDR3 comprises 13 residues. The CDR3 DNA reads as TGCGCCAGCAGTTTAGGGTTGGCTCAGCCCCAGCATTTT. This gives the protein CASSLGLAQPQHF.

As for this clonotype: The conserved phenylalanine or tryptophan is not found at the CDR3 terminus, so this likely reflects a read error. CDR3 sequence: CASSFAAGAIGANVLTS. The CDR3 DNA is TGTGCCAGCAGCTTCGCTGCGGGAGCCATTGGGGCCAACGTCCTGACTTCA. The chain is built from TRBV11-1 and TRBJ2-6; TRBD2 matches at 7 bases. From germline, CDR1 is SGHAT and CDR2 FQDESV (reference sequence). The J segment lost 3 bases and the V segment lost 3 bases, leaving 8 bases of the junction unmatched. CDR3 length equals 17 residues.